The 16 T cell receptor beta chains in this list originate from one sample, sequenced in a study of T cell responses to AZD1222 COVID-19 vaccine. TCRdb's copy holds only in-frame clones and misses some; the assay was immunoSEQ multiplex PCR. The data contain about 81,000 clones, about 93% of them singletons. Sequencing was performed on peripheral blood, taken 28 days after the second AZD1222 dose. The receptors stem from an adult who received the AZD1222 COVID-19 vaccine.

The chain links TRBV2 to TRBJ2-3, with 10 bases that match TRBD1. V lost 3 bases, J lost 4 bases, and 4 bases stayed unmatched. The CDR3 is 15 residues long. Looked up from germline, CDR1 is SNHLY and CDR2 is FYNNEI. The CDR3 is CASSDRGQGADTQYF. For the CDR3, the DNA is TGTGCCAGCAGTGATAGAGGACAGGGGGCAGATACGCAGTATTTT.

V usage is TRBV2 and J usage is TRBJ2-7; a possible D gene is TRBD1 (5 bases). The CDR3 totals 15 residues. Germline V gene sequence: CDR1 SNHLY, CDR2 FYNNEI. Trimming took 6 bases from V and 3 from J, leaving 18 bases between them. In nucleotides, the CDR3 is TGTGCCAGCAGACCCGAGCAGGGCGAAGGCTACGAGCAGTACTTC. Protein sequence: CASRPEQGEGYEQYF.

This clone was observed once. The V call is TRBV12-5, the J call TRBJ1-4; 7 bases agree with TRBD1. Unmatched junction bases numbered 8, after V lost 1 base and J lost 6 bases. There are 16 residues in the CDR3. The V gene's germline CDR1 is LGHNT and CDR2 FRNRAP. DNA for the CDR3: TGTGCTAGTGGTTTGGAACTGAGACAGGGAGATGAAAAACTGTTTTTT. It encodes CASGLELRQGDEKLFF.

The chain employs TRBV19 and TRBJ2-5, with 11 positions matching TRBD2. The germline gives CDR1 LNHDA, CDR2 SQIVND (reference sequence). J gave up 2 bases and V 1 base, and 0 bases lay outside the gene matches. CDR3 size: 15 residues. In DNA, the CDR3 is TGTGCCAGTAGTATAGGACTAGCGGGACAAGAGACCCAGTACTTC. It specifies CASSIGLAGQETQYF. The full variable domain, rest sourced from reference TRBV19 and TRBJ2-5, is DGGITQSPKYLFRKEGQNVTLSCEQNLNHDAMYWYRQDPGQGLRLIYYSQIVNDFQKGDIAEGYSVSREKKESFPLTVTSAQKNPTAFYLCASSIGLAGQETQYFGPGTRLLVL.

The rearrangement uses TRBV5-6 and TRBJ1-3, with D hard to call. The CDR3 sequence is 16 residues long. The germline gives CDR1 SGHDT, CDR2 YYEEEE. V was shortened by 0 bases and J by 0 bases, with 10 bases between the two germline ends. CDR3 bases: TGTGCCAGCAGCTTGGCTTGGGGAGACTCTGGAAACACCATATATTTT. Protein sequence: CASSLAWGDSGNTIYF. Full variable domain (rest looked up from reference TRBV5-6 and TRBJ1-3): DAGVTQSPTHLIKTRGQQVTLRCSPKSGHDTVSWYQQALGQGPQFIFQYYEEEERQRGNFPDRFSGHQFPNYSSELNVNALLLGDSALYLCASSLAWGDSGNTIYFGEGSWLTVV.

The chain combines TRBV5-5 with TRBJ2-2, with TRBD1 matching over 7 bases. The germline CDR1 and CDR2 sequences are SGHKS and YYEKEE (reference sequence). The CDR3 sequence is 14 residues long. Unmatched junction bases numbered 9, after V lost 7 bases and J lost 6 bases. The CDR3 loop reads CASEGQATSGELFF. The CDR3 DNA follows: TGTGCCAGCGAAGGACAGGCAACGTCCGGGGAGCTGTTTTTT. The complete variable domain, with remaining parts taken from reference TRBV5-5 and TRBJ2-2, reads DAGVTQSPTHLIKTRGQQVTLRCSPISGHKSVSWYQQVLGQGPQFIFQYYEKEERGRGNFPDRFSARQFPNYSSELNVNALLLGDSALYLCASEGQATSGELFFGEGSRLTVL.

The chain carries TRBV5-1 and TRBJ2-7; TRBD1 aligns across 7 bases. Germline values: CDR1 SGHRS, CDR2 YFSETQ. The CDR3 has 13 amino acids. The ends lost 4 bases at V and 1 base at J; junction bases unmatched: 2. CDR3 residues: CASSTGQSYEQYF. The CDR3 nucleotides read TGCGCCAGCAGCACGGGACAGTCCTACGAGCAGTACTTC.

The CDR3 sequence is CASSDSGRHNSPLHF. Written as DNA, the CDR3 is TGTGCCAGCAGTGATTCAGGGCGCCATAATTCACCCCTCCACTTT. The chain carries TRBV2 and TRBJ1-6, with D possibly being TRBD1 (5 bases). This CDR3 comprises 15 residues. Germline CDR1 SNHLY, CDR2 FYNNEI. V lost 3 bases to trimming and J lost 5 bases, with 11 bases between them.

The chain links TRBV12-3 or TRBV12-4 to TRBJ1-2; perhaps TRBD1 as D (5 bases). The V end lost 3 bases, the J end lost 7 bases, and 12 bases lay between the germline ends. The CDR3 contains 13 residues. CDR3 DNA: TGTGCCAGCAGTTTGGGACGAGTAAGTGGCTACACCTTC. Translated: CASSLGRVSGYTF.

The chain recombines TRBV18 with TRBJ2-3, with D perhaps matching TRBD1 (5 bases). V gave up 0 bases and J gave up 3 bases, with 10 bases separating them. Germline V lookup: CDR1 KGHSH, CDR2 LQKENI. This CDR3 comprises 15 residues. The CDR3, as DNA: TGTGCCAGCTCACCACCGGCAGGGCGTACAGATACGCAGTATTTT. It is translated as CASSPPAGRTDTQYF.

This clone came up a few times. Other DNA sequences in the sample encode the same CDR3. The J gene is TRBJ1-6, the V gene TRBV6-4; D not certain. In germline, CDR1 is MRHNA, CDR2 SNTAGT. With 3 bases removed from V and 5 bases from J, the gap between germline ends came to 5 bases. The CDR3 is made up of 13 amino acids. The CDR3: CASSDRDNSPLHF. The CDR3 nucleotides are TGTGCCAGCAGTGATAGGGATAATTCACCCCTCCACTTT.

This chain joins TRBV9 and TRBJ1-2, with D perhaps TRBD1 (6 bases). Germline values: CDR1 SGDLS, CDR2 YYNGEE. The V end was cut by 3 bases, the J end by 3 bases, with 24 bases between. The CDR3 runs 18 residues. The CDR3 loop is CASSGAGAGEGYYYGYTF. In DNA form, the CDR3 reads TGTGCCAGCAGCGGGGCAGGTGCAGGGGAGGGGTATTACTATGGCTACACCTTC.

The rearrangement links TRBV6-6 to TRBJ1-1; D call uncertain. V lost 6 bases, J lost 1 base, and 9 bases lay in between. The V gene's germline CDR1 is MNHNY and CDR2 SVGAGI (reference sequence). CDR3 length equals 13 residues. The CDR3 DNA sequence: TGTGCCAGCAGCGAGGACCCGAACACTGAAGCTTTCTTT. Amino acids: CASSEDPNTEAFF.

The CDR3 DNA reads TGTGCCAGCAGTGAAAGGCGGAACTATGGCTACACCTTC. Its translation is CASSERRNYGYTF. The chain links TRBV2 to TRBJ1-2; no reliable D call. The V and J ends lost 2 bases and 2 bases respectively, with 6 bases between them. The CDR3 sequence is 13 residues long. The germline CDR1 and CDR2 sequences are SNHLY and FYNNEI.

The chain recombines TRBV6-6 with TRBJ1-2; D remains unclear. This CDR3 spans 13 amino acids. CDR1 and CDR2 (germline): MNHNY, SVGAGI (reference sequence). Between the trimmed V and J ends, which lost 5 bases and 0 bases, there was a span of 7 bases. The CDR3 here is CASSLDPNYGYTF. The CDR3 DNA is TGTGCCAGCAGTCTTGACCCTAACTATGGCTACACCTTC.

The chain combines TRBV7-8 with TRBJ2-1; the D gene could be TRBD1 or TRBD2 (5 bases each). Per the germline V gene, CDR1 is SGHVS and CDR2 is FQNEAQ. The CDR3 is 16 residues long. Trimming stripped 2 bases from V and 0 bases from J, with 11 bases between. The CDR3 sequence: CASSLRGAASYNEQFF. The DNA of the CDR3 is TGTGCCAGCAGCTTAAGAGGGGCCGCCTCCTACAATGAGCAGTTCTTC.